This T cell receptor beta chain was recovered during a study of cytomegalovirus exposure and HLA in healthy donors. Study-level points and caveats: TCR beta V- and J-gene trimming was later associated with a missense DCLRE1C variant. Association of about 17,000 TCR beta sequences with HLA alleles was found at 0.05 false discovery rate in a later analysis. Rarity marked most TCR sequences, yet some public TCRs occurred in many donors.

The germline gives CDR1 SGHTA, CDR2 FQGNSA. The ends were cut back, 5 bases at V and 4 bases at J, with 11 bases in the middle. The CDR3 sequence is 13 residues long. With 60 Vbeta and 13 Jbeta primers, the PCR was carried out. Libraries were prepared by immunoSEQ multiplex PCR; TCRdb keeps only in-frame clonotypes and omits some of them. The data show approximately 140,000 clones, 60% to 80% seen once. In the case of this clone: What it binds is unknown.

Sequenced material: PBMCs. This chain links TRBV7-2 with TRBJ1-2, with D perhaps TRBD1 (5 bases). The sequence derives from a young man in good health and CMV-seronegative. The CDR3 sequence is CASSQGAGYGYTF. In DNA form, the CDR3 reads TGTGCCAGCAGCCAAGGGGCAGGCTATGGCTACACCTTC.